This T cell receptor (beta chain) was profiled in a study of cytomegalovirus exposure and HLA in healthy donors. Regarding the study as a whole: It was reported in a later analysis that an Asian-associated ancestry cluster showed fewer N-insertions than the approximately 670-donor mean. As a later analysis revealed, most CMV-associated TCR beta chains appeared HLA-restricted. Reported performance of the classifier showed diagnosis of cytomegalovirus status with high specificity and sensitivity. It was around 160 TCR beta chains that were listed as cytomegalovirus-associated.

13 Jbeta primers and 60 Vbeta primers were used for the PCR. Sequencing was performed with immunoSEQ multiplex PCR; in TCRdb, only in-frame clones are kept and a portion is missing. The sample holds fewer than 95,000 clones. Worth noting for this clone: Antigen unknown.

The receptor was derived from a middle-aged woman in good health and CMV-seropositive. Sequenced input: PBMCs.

The CDR3 DNA sequence: TGTGCCAGCAGCTCTAGGAGCCAACTCCGGGAGACCCAGTACTTC. This gives the protein CASSSRSQLRETQYF. The chain uses TRBV7-2 and TRBJ2-5; D ambiguous. With 4 bases removed from V and 5 bases from J, the gap between germline ends came to 17 bases. Germline CDR1 SGHTA, CDR2 FQGNSA. The CDR3 covers 15 residues.